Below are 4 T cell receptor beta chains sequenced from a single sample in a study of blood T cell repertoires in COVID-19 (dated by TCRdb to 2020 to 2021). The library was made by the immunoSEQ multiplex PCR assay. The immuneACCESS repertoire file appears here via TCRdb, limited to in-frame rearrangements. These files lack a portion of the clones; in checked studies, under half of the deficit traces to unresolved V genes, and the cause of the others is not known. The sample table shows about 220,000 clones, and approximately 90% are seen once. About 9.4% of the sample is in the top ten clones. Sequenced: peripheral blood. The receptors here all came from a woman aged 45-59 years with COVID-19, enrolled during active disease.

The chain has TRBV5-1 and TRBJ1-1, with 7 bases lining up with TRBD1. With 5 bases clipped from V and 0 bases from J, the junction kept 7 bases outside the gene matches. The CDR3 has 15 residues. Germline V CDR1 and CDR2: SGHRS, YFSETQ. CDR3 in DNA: TGCGCCAGCAGGCCGACAGGGTCGGTGAACACTGAAGCTTTCTTT. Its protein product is CASRPTGSVNTEAFF.

As DNA, the CDR3 is TGTGCCAGTAGTACAAGGACTAGCGGCGGCACAGATACGCAGTATTTT. It specifies CASSTRTSGGTDTQYF. The genes are TRBV19 and TRBJ2-3; 10 bases are shared with TRBD2. This CDR3 comprises 16 residues. Trimming at V came to 4 bases and at J to 1 base, leaving 5 bases not matched to a gene. Per the germline V gene, CDR1 is LNHDA and CDR2 is SQIVND (reference sequence).

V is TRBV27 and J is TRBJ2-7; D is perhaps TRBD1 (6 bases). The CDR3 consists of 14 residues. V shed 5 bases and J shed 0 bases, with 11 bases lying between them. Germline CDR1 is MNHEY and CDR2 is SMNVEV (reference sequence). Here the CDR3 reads CASSMTGRSYEQYV. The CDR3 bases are TGTGCCAGCAGTATGACAGGTCGCTCCTACGAGCAGTACGTC.

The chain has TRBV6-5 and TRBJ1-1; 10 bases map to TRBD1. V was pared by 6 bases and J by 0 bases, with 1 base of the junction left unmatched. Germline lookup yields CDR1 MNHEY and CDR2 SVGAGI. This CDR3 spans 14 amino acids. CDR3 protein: CASRDRGVNTEAFF. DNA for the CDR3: TGTGCCAGCAGGGACAGGGGGGTGAACACTGAAGCTTTCTTT.